The clone carrying this T cell receptor (beta chain) was counted at least ten times. The target antigen is unknown. These data originate in a study of breast tumors, draining lymph nodes, adjacent tissues. Notes on the study in general: Compared with lymph nodes, tumors were less diverse; compared with nontumor tissue, more.

The V end lost 2 bases, the J end lost 4 bases, and 8 bases lay between the germline ends. The germline gives CDR1 MGHRA, CDR2 YSYEKL. The CDR3 contains 13 residues. MiXCR, run by TCRdb on the multiplex PCR reads, gives a single entry per CDR3 protein. The sample includes about 100,000 distinct CDR3 sequences, over 20% of them seen just once. Breast cancer patients provided tissue from their axillary draining lymph nodes. V and J are TRBV4-1 and TRBJ2-5, with a tentative D call TRBD2 (5 bases). The receptor was isolated from a female donor with breast cancer. Some clones in this sample may be carry-over from other donors' samples. Input material: axillary lymph node tissue. CDR3: CASSQLALETQYF. As DNA, the CDR3 is TGCGCCAGCAGCCAACTAGCCTTAGAGACCCAGTACTTC.